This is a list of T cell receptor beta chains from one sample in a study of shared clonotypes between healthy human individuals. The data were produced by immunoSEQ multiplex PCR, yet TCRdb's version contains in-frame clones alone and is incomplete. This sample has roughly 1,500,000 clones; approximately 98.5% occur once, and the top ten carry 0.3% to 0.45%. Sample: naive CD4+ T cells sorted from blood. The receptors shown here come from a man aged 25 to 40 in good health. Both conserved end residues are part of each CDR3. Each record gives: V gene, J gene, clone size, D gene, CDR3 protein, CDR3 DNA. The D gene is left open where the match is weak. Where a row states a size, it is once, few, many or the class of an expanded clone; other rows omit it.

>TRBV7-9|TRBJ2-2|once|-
CASSETGDTGELFF
TGTGCCAGCAGTGAAACAGGAGACACCGGGGAGCTGTTTTTT
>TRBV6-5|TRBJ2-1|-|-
CASSYEAGTYNEQFF
TGTGCCAGCAGTTACGAAGCGGGCACTTACAATGAGCAGTTCTTC
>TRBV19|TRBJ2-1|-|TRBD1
CASSTGQPPYNEQFF
TGTGCCAGTAGTACGGGACAGCCCCCCTACAATGAGCAGTTCTTC
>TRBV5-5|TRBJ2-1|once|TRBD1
CASSSTGGDEQFF
TGTGCCAGCAGCTCGACAGGGGGCGATGAGCAGTTCTTC
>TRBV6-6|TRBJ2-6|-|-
CASSYAVSGANVLTF
TGTGCCAGCAGTTACGCGGTCTCTGGGGCCAACGTCCTGACTTTC
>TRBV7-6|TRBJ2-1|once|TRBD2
CASSPGGDYAWEQFF
TGTGCCAGCAGCCCCGGGGGGGACTATGCGTGGGAGCAGTTCTTC
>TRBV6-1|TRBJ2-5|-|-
CATEPIETQYF
TGTGCCACGGAACCGATAGAGACCCAGTACTTC
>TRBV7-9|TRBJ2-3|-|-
CASSLSDLHTQYF
TGTGCCAGCAGCTTAAGCGACTTACATACGCAGTATTTT
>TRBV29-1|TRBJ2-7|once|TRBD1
CSVEGTGGREEQYF
TGCAGCGTTGAAGGTACAGGGGGAAGGGAAGAGCAGTACTTC
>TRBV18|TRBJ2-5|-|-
CASSRGAPETQYF
TGTGCCAGCTCCCGGGGGGCCCCGGAGACCCAGTACTTC
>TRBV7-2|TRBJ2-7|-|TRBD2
CASSTLAGVNYEQYF
TGTGCCAGCAGCACATTAGCGGGAGTAAACTACGAGCAGTACTTC